This is a list of T cell receptor beta chains from one sample in a study of blood T cell repertoires in COVID-19. Generated by immunoSEQ multiplex PCR, the TCRdb table keeps only in-frame clones and is missing some. Of roughly 500,000 clones in the sample, around nine tenths are singletons; the top ten hold around 1.9%. The material sequenced was PBMCs or T cells enriched from blood (not recorded which). All receptors come from a middle-aged woman who had recovered from COVID-19. Each CDR3 is given with its conserved first and last residue. The D gene is left open where the match is weak. Not all rows give a size; the values are once, few, many and, for expanded clones, a class.

j_call	clone_size	v_call	d_call	cdr3_aa	cdr3_nt
TRBJ2-1	few	TRBV5-8	TRBD1	CASSLVGTGNEQFF	TGTGCCAGCAGCTTGGTAGGGACAGGGAATGAGCAGTTCTTC
TRBJ2-2	few	TRBV3-1/TRBV3-2	TRBD2	CASSKNKREGGTGELFF	TGTGCCAGCAGCAAAAATAAGCGGGAGGGAGGTACCGGGGAGCTGTTTTTT
TRBJ2-7	NA	TRBV6-5	NA	CASSSVGKSHEQYF	TGTGCCAGCAGCAGCGTCGGTAAAAGTCACGAGCAGTACTTC
TRBJ2-5	NA	TRBV20-1	NA	CSASRQTLETQYF	TGCAGTGCTAGTCGACAGACTCTTGAGACCCAGTACTTC
TRBJ2-5	NA	TRBV12-5	NA	CASVGEWGTLRETQETQYF	TGTGCTAGTGTAGGCGAGTGGGGCACACTTAGGGAAACTCAAGAGACCCAGTACTTC
TRBJ2-5	NA	TRBV5-1	NA	CASSSQETQYF	TGCGCCAGCAGCTCACAAGAGACCCAGTACTTC
TRBJ1-2	once	TRBV2	NA	CASMGLFDGYTF	TGTGCCAGCATGGGCCTCTTTGATGGCTACACCTTC
TRBJ2-7	NA	TRBV24-1	TRBD1	CATSASMWDRPYEQYF	TGTGCCACCAGTGCCTCTATGTGGGACAGGCCGTACGAGCAGTACTTC
TRBJ1-1	NA	TRBV27	TRBD1	CASSLEGPDRGRHTEAFF	TGTGCCAGCAGTTTAGAGGGCCCGGACAGGGGTCGGCACACTGAAGCTTTCTTT
TRBJ2-5	NA	TRBV7-8	TRBD2	CASSLEAGDEETQYF	TGTGCCAGCAGCTTAGAAGCGGGAGACGAAGAGACCCAGTACTTC
TRBJ1-5	many	TRBV19	TRBD1	CASSWRDRDNQPQHF	TGTGCCAGTAGTTGGCGGGACAGGGACAATCAGCCCCAGCATTTT
TRBJ1-1	few	TRBV7-9	NA	CASSNSGRTEAFF	TGTGCCAGCAGCAATTCAGGGCGCACTGAAGCTTTCTTT
TRBJ1-5	NA	TRBV30	TRBD1	CAWSGTGGNQPQHF	TGTGCCTGGAGTGGGACAGGGGGGAATCAGCCCCAGCATTTT
TRBJ2-1	NA	TRBV9	TRBD2	CASSEPPGLAFGNEQFF	TGTGCCAGCAGTGAACCACCGGGACTAGCGTTTGGGAATGAGCAGTTCTTC
TRBJ1-6	NA	TRBV25-1	NA	CASSKGRTWDDNSPLHF	TGTGCCAGCAGTAAGGGGAGGACATGGGATGATAATTCACCCCTCCACTTT
TRBJ1-1	NA	TRBV6-6	TRBD1	CASSHAIGQGAAEAFF	TGTGCCAGCAGCCACGCCATTGGACAGGGGGCAGCTGAAGCTTTCTTT
TRBJ1-1	NA	TRBV4-1	NA	CASSQDRGRTEAFF	TGCGCCAGCAGCCAAGACAGGGGTAGGACTGAAGCTTTCTTT
TRBJ2-3	once	TRBV20-1	TRBD2	CSAQRETTQYF	TGCAGTGCTCAGCGGGAGACGACGCAGTATTTT
TRBJ2-5	NA	TRBV6-2/TRBV6-3	NA	CASSYFGEETQYF	TGTGCCAGCAGTTACTTCGGTGAAGAGACCCAGTACTTC
TRBJ2-3	NA	TRBV27	NA	CASTLIPGVGRDTQYF	TGTGCCAGCACCCTTATACCGGGAGTGGGTCGAGATACGCAGTATTTT
TRBJ1-1	once	TRBV19	NA	CASSIRGQTEAFF	TGTGCCAGTAGTATAAGAGGGCAAACTGAAGCTTTCTTT
TRBJ2-1	NA	TRBV6-2/TRBV6-3	TRBD2	CASSLATGTSSFNEQFF	TGTGCCAGCAGTTTGGCCACCGGGACTAGTAGTTTCAATGAGCAGTTCTTC
TRBJ2-1	NA	TRBV13	NA	CASSLFDEQFF	TGTGCCAGCAGCTTATTCGATGAGCAGTTCTTC
TRBJ1-1	NA	TRBV7-8	NA	CASSSRSYMNTEAFF	TGTGCCAGCAGCTCCAGGTCCTACATGAACACTGAAGCTTTCTTT
TRBJ1-5	NA	TRBV5-6	NA	CASSFKGPNQPQHF	TGTGCCAGCAGCTTTAAGGGGCCCAATCAGCCCCAGCATTTT
TRBJ2-3	NA	TRBV4-1	TRBD2	CASSQEEREPSDTQYF	TGCGCCAGCAGCCAGGAGGAGCGGGAGCCCTCAGATACGCAGTATTTT
TRBJ2-2	NA	TRBV14	NA	CASSPLRSGGATGELFF	TGTGCCAGCAGCCCCCTACGAAGCGGAGGGGCCACCGGGGAGCTGTTTTTT
TRBJ1-2	NA	TRBV29-1	NA	CSADQDSPNF	TGCAGCGCCGACCAGGACAGCCCTAACTTC
TRBJ1-6	NA	TRBV24-1	NA	CATSDENSPLHF	TGTGCCACCAGTGATGAGAATTCACCCCTCCACTTT
TRBJ2-1	NA	TRBV4-3	NA	CASSQDGTGRGYNEQFF	TGCGCCAGCAGCCAAGATGGTACAGGAAGAGGATACAATGAGCAGTTCTTC
TRBJ2-7	NA	TRBV7-2	TRBD1	CASSSTGAISYEQYF	TGTGCCAGCAGCTCCACAGGGGCAATTAGCTACGAGCAGTACTTC
TRBJ1-4	NA	TRBV4-2	NA	CASSQRRTNEKLFF	TGTGCCAGCAGCCAAAGGCGGACTAATGAAAAACTGTTTTTT
TRBJ2-7	NA	TRBV27	TRBD1	CASTATGFSYEQYF	TGTGCCAGCACCGCGACAGGGTTCTCCTACGAGCAGTACTTC
TRBJ2-5	NA	TRBV3-1/TRBV3-2	TRBD2	CASSPGTRETQYF	TGTGCCAGCAGCCCAGGGACTAGGGAGACCCAGTACTTC
TRBJ2-1	NA	TRBV3-1/TRBV3-2	TRBD2	CASSQPPGLVSYNEQFF	TGTGCCAGCAGCCAACCCCCGGGACTAGTATCCTACAATGAGCAGTTCTTC
TRBJ1-1	NA	TRBV19	TRBD1	CASSTWDRAGTEAFF	TGTGCCAGTAGTACTTGGGACAGGGCGGGCACTGAAGCTTTCTTT
TRBJ1-2	NA	TRBV7-2	TRBD1	CASSSGTVNYGYTF	TGTGCCAGCAGCTCCGGGACAGTTAACTATGGCTACACCTTC
TRBJ1-6	NA	TRBV7-2	TRBD1	CASSLTGNNSPLHF	TGTGCCAGCAGCTTGACAGGGAATAATTCACCCCTCCACTTT
TRBJ1-5	NA	TRBV27	NA	CASSYNSRQPQHF	TGTGCCAGCAGTTATAATAGCAGACAGCCCCAGCATTTT
TRBJ2-7	NA	TRBV5-4	NA	CASSSRVGEEQYF	TGTGCCAGCAGCTCCCGGGTAGGGGAAGAGCAGTACTTC
TRBJ2-1	NA	TRBV11-3	NA	CASSSVLTSRSNNEQFF	TGTGCCAGCAGCTCAGTACTTACTAGCCGCAGCAACAATGAGCAGTTCTTC
TRBJ1-1	NA	TRBV12-2	NA	CASRSADRGPVNTEAFF	TGTGCAAGTCGCTCAGCGGACAGGGGGCCAGTGAACACTGAAGCTTTCTTT
TRBJ1-5	once	TRBV6-8	TRBD1	CASIQGANQNQPQHF	TGTGCCAGCATACAGGGGGCAAATCAAAATCAGCCCCAGCATTTT
TRBJ1-1	NA	TRBV9	TRBD1	CASSGTGGRTEAFF	TGTGCCAGCAGCGGCACAGGGGGCCGAACTGAAGCTTTCTTT
TRBJ1-3	NA	TRBV2	NA	CASSVRQATSGNTIYF	TGTGCCAGCAGTGTAAGACAGGCCACCTCTGGAAACACCATATATTTT
TRBJ2-5	NA	TRBV18	TRBD2	CASFAGTSGRARETQYF	TGTGCCAGCTTTGCCGGGACTAGCGGGAGGGCCCGGGAGACCCAGTACTTC
TRBJ1-2	NA	TRBV18	TRBD1	CASSPQGARGYTF	TGTGCCAGCTCACCACAGGGGGCGCGGGGCTACACCTTC
TRBJ1-2	NA	TRBV21-1	NA	CASRDRGRDYGYTF	TGTGCCAGCCGGGACAGGGGGCGAGACTATGGCTACACCTTC
TRBJ2-1	NA	TRBV18	TRBD1	CASSLTGGSYNEQFF	TGTGCCAGCTCACTAACAGGGGGCTCCTACAATGAGCAGTTCTTC
TRBJ1-1	NA	TRBV10-3	TRBD1	CAISESLGQVYTEAFF	TGTGCCATCAGTGAGTCTCTCGGACAGGTTTACACTGAAGCTTTCTTT
TRBJ2-7	NA	TRBV11-2	TRBD2	CASSRIARLAGSVYEQYF	TGTGCCAGCAGCCGCATCGCCCGACTAGCGGGGAGTGTCTACGAGCAGTACTTC
TRBJ2-7	NA	TRBV3-1/TRBV3-2	NA	CASSQDLARTYEQYF	TGTGCCAGCAGCCAAGATTTGGCACGGACTTACGAGCAGTACTTC
TRBJ2-1	NA	TRBV5-4	TRBD2	CASSARTSGVYNEQFF	TGTGCCAGCAGCGCGAGGACTAGCGGAGTCTACAATGAGCAGTTCTTC
TRBJ1-4	NA	TRBV7-2	TRBD1	CASSLKWDRNNEKLFF	TGTGCCAGCAGCTTAAAGTGGGACAGGAATAATGAAAAACTGTTTTTT
TRBJ2-5	NA	TRBV6-5	NA	CASSLLPGYQETQYF	TGTGCCAGCAGTCTCCTCCCAGGGTACCAAGAGACCCAGTACTTC